Presented here are 9 T cell receptor beta chains from one specimen sequenced in a study of blood T cells in healthy people across ages. A J-beta primer mix and a sample-barcoded 5' primer were used in a second PCR of roughly 7 to 12 cycles. In TCRdb, the 5' RACE reads were re-called with MiXCR into one record per CDR3 protein. The top ten hold around 4% of the sample, which has about 1.5 million distinct CDR3 sequences, 35% to 45% seen once. Material: blood. These receptors all come from a woman aged 18-35 years in good health.

This chain uses TRBV12-5 with TRBJ2-1, with no clear D. CDR1 and CDR2 from the germline V gene are LGHNT and FRNRAP. Trimming took off 2 bases at V and 3 bases at J, with 5 bases between the two ends. The CDR3 extends over 13 amino acids. CDR3 region: CASGLTHYNEQFF. CDR3 nucleotide sequence: TGTGCTAGTGGTTTGACCCACTACAATGAGCAGTTCTTC.

V gene TRBV4-3 combines with J gene TRBJ1-2; D perhaps matches TRBD1 (5 bases). V shed 0 bases and J shed 2 bases, with 16 bases lying between them. Germline V gene data show CDR1 as LGHNA and CDR2 as YSLEER. There are 17 residues in the CDR3. The CDR3 sequence: CASSQEAWDGLNYGYTF. DNA for the CDR3: TGCGCCAGCAGCCAAGAGGCATGGGACGGTCTAAACTATGGCTACACCTTC.

The DNA for the CDR3 is TGCGCCAGCAGCCAAGATAGGATGGGCTATGGCTACACCTTC. Translation: CASSQDRMGYGYTF. The chain employs TRBV4-3 and TRBJ1-2; unclear D gene. V was shortened by 0 bases and J by 4 bases, with 9 bases between the two germline ends. CDR1 and CDR2 from the germline V gene are LGHNA and YSLEER. This CDR3 is 14 amino acids long.

The chain has TRBV19 and TRBJ2-6; D is ambiguous. Deletions cut 5 bases from V and 2 bases from J, with 10 bases between. The CDR3 sequence is 15 residues long. Germline V lookup: CDR1 LNHDA, CDR2 SQIVND (reference sequence). This chain's CDR3 is CASSQYMAGANVLTF. The DNA of the CDR3 is TGTGCCAGTAGTCAATACATGGCTGGGGCCAACGTCCTGACTTTC.

The chain uses TRBV4-2 and TRBJ2-3; D perhaps matches TRBD1 (5 bases). V was cut by 6 bases and J by 5 bases, with 12 bases left in between. Germline V gene sequence: CDR1 LGHNA, CDR2 YNFKEQ. This CDR3 has 13 residues. The CDR3, as DNA: TGTGCCAGCAGGACAGTCCGAGGAGATACGCAGTATTTT. It is translated as CASRTVRGDTQYF.

Concerning this clonotype: A clone one base away is much larger, so this may be a read error. J is TRBJ2-4 and V is TRBV7-2; D call uncertain. The ends were cut back, 1 base at V and 8 bases at J, with 12 bases in the middle. This CDR3 is built from 14 residues. Germline CDR1 reads SGHTA; CDR2 reads FQGNSA. The CDR3 region is CASSLGLGFDIQYF. CDR3 bases: TGTGCCAGCAGCTTAGGGTTAGGGTTTGACATTCAGTACTTC. Filled out from reference TRBV7-2 and TRBJ2-4, the complete variable domain reads GAGVSQSPSNKVTEKGKDVELRCDPISGHTALYWYRQSLGQGLEFLIYFQGNSAPDKSGLPSDRFSAERTGGSVSTLTIQRTQQEDSAVYLCASSLGLGFDIQYFGAGTRLSVL.

This clonotype was observed many times. At one end the junction does not follow the germline gene, possibly because of a read error. The chain joins TRBV12-3 or TRBV12-4 to TRBJ2-7; D may be TRBD1 or TRBD2 (7 bases each). The CDR3 totals 18 residues. The CDR3 here is CASSLGGGIRAGSYEQYF. CDR3 nucleotides: TGTGCCAGCAGCTTAGGAGGGGGCATCAGAGCGGGATCCTACGAGCAGTACTTC.

V gene TRBV20-1 combines with J gene TRBJ2-3, with 12 bases identical to TRBD2. Germline CDR1 and CDR2: DFQATT and SNEGSKA (reference sequence). V shed 6 bases, J shed 2 bases, and the junction held 12 bases outside the gene matches. The length of the CDR3 is 17 residues. The CDR3 loop is CSATTSGGEPLTDTQYF. DNA for the CDR3: TGCAGTGCAACGACTAGCGGGGGAGAACCCCTCACAGATACGCAGTATTTT.

The table lists this clonotype with a few counts. The chain uses TRBV27 and TRBJ2-7, with 13 positions matching TRBD2. The CDR3 runs 14 residues. Unmatched junction bases numbered 1, after V lost 6 bases and J lost 2 bases. In germline, CDR1 is MNHEY, CDR2 SMNVEV (reference sequence). The CDR3 sequence is CASRLAGGPYEQYF. CDR3 DNA: TGTGCCAGCAGACTAGCGGGAGGGCCCTACGAGCAGTACTTC.